This T cell receptor (beta chain) is from a study of vaccination and CD4 T cells after COVID-19. An Oncomine TCR Beta short-read assay was used to sequence the DNA from cultured CD4+ T cells. MiXCR, run by TCRdb on the PCR reads, gives a single entry per CDR3 protein. The table lists 15,000 to 20,000 distinct CDR3 sequences, 40% to 60% of them singletons. A word on this clonotype: Its antigen remains unknown.

Noted treatment: approximately nine-day PBMC culture with coronavirus spike peptide pools or control peptides (ViraFEST assay). ViraFEST used peptide pools to expand antigen-specific T cells and subsequently sequenced their TCRs. The CDR3 runs 16 residues. Germline CDR1 SEHNR, CDR2 FQNEAQ (reference sequence). J was trimmed by 6 bases and V by 1 base; bases with no gene match: 8. The specimen was CD4+ T cells from blood, cultured in vitro, collected before SARS-CoV-2 vaccination. The chain is built from TRBV7-9 and TRBJ2-1; 8 bases match TRBD2. This clonotype originated in a human donor who had recovered from COVID-19. CDR3 residues: CASSLGAGRAINEQFF. The CDR3 DNA sequence: TGTGCCAGCAGCTTAGGTGCCGGGAGGGCCATCAATGAGCAGTTCTTC.